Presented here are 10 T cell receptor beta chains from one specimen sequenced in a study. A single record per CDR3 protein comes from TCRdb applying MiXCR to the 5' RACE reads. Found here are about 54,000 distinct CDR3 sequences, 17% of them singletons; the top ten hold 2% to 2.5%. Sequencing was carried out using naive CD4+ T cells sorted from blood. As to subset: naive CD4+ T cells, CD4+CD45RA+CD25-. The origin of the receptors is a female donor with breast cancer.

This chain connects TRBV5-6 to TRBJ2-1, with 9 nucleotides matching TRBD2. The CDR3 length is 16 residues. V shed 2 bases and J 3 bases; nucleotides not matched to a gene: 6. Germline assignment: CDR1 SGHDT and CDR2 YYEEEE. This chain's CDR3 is CASSLAGGDDYNEQFF. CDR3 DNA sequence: TGTGCCAGCAGCTTAGCGGGAGGAGACGACTACAATGAGCAGTTCTTC.

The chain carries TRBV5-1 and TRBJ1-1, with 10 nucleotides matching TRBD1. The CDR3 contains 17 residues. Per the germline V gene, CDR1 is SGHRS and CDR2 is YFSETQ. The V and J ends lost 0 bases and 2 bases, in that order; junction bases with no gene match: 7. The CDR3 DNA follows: TGCGCCAGCAGCTTGGCCGGGACAGGGGATTTAAACACTGAAGCTTTCTTT. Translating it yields CASSLAGTGDLNTEAFF.

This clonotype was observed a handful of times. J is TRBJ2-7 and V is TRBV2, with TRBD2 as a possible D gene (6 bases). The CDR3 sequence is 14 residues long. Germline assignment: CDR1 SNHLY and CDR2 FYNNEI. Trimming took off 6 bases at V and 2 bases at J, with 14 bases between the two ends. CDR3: CASRRDAGAYEQYF. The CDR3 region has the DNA TGTGCCAGCAGGCGGGACGCCGGGGCCTACGAGCAGTACTTC.

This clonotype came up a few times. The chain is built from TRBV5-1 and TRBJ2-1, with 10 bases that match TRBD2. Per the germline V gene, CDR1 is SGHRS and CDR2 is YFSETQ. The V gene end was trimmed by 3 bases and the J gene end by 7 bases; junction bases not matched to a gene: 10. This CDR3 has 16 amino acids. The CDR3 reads CASSSGLAGVANEQFF. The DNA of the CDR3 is TGCGCCAGCAGCTCCGGGCTAGCGGGAGTGGCAAATGAGCAGTTCTTC.

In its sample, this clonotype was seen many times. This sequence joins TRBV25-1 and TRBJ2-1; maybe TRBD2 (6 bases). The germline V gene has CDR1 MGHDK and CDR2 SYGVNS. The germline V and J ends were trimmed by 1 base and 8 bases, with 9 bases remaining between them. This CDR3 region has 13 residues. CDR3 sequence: CASSELLADEQFF. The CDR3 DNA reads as TGTGCCAGCAGTGAATTACTAGCCGATGAGCAGTTCTTC.

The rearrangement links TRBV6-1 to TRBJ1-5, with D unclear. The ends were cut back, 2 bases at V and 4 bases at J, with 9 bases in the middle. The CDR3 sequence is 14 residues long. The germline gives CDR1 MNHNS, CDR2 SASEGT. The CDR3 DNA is TGTGCCAGCAGTGAACCCGACGGGAATCAGCCCCAGCATTTT. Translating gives CASSEPDGNQPQHF.

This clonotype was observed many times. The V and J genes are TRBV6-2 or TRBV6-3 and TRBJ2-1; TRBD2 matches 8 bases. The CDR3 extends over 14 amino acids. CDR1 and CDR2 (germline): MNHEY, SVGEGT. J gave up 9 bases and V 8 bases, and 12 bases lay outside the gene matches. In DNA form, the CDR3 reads TGTGCCAGCCTAGCGGGCCACAAATACGGTGAGCAGTTCTTC. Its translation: CASLAGHKYGEQFF.

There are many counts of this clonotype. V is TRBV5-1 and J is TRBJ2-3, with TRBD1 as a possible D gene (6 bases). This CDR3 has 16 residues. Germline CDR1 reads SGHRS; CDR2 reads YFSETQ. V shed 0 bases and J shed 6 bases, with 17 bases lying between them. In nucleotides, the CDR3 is TGCGCCAGCAGCTTGGAGGGGGACACCCCCACGGATACGCAGTATTTT. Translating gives CASSLEGDTPTDTQYF.

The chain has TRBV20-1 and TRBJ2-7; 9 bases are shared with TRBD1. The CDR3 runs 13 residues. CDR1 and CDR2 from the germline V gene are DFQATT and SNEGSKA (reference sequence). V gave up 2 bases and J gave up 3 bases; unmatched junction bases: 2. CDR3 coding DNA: TGCAGTGCTAGACAGGACAGGGGCTACGAGCAGTACTTC. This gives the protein CSARQDRGYEQYF.

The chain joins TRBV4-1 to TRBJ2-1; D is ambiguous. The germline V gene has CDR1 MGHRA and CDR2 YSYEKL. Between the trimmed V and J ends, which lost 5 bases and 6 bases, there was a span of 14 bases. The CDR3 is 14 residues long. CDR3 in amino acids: CASSYRARSNEQFF. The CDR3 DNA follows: TGCGCCAGCAGCTATAGGGCGCGGTCCAATGAGCAGTTCTTC.